The rows below give T cell receptor beta chains drawn from one sample of a study of T cells in localized non-small cell lung cancer. TCRdb's table, derived via immunoSEQ multiplex PCR, lists solely in-frame clones and lacks some. The sample lists roughly 2,000 clones; 20% to 25% were seen once. Material: normal lung tissue next to the tumor, obtained before any cancer treatment. These receptors were obtained from a man aged 40 to 70 with stage I squamous cell lung carcinoma. Each CDR3 is given with its conserved first and last residue. The D gene is left open where the match is weak. Only some rows state a clone size, as once, few, many or a class for expanded clones.

v_call: TRBV9
clone_size: .
d_call: .
j_call: TRBJ2-2
cdr3_nt: TGTGCCAGCAGAGGGGGATCGAACACCGGGGAGCTGTTTTTT
cdr3_aa: CASRGGSNTGELFF

v_call: TRBV19
clone_size: large
d_call: .
j_call: TRBJ2-1
cdr3_nt: TGTGCCAGTAGTATGATGGGTAATGAGCAGTTCTTC
cdr3_aa: CASSMMGNEQFF

v_call: TRBV5-1
clone_size: .
d_call: .
j_call: TRBJ1-4
cdr3_nt: TGCGCCAGCAGCCTCGGGGAGGGTGATGAAAAACTGTTTTTT
cdr3_aa: CASSLGEGDEKLFF

v_call: TRBV14
clone_size: .
d_call: TRBD1
j_call: TRBJ2-7
cdr3_nt: TGTGCCAGCAGCCCCCCAGGGACAGGGCAGTACTTC
cdr3_aa: CASSPPGTGQYF

v_call: TRBV19
clone_size: few
d_call: TRBD2
j_call: TRBJ2-2
cdr3_nt: TGTGCCAGTAGTGCGGGAGTCGGGGAGCTGTTTTTT
cdr3_aa: CASSAGVGELFF

v_call: TRBV5-1
clone_size: .
d_call: .
j_call: TRBJ1-1
cdr3_nt: TGCGCCAGCAGCTCGACGAAGACAGACATGAACACTGAAGCTTTCTTT
cdr3_aa: CASSSTKTDMNTEAFF

v_call: TRBV11-3
clone_size: .
d_call: TRBD2
j_call: TRBJ2-7
cdr3_nt: TGTGCCAGCAGCTTAGATATTCGGGAGGGCCGTTACGAGCAGTACTTC
cdr3_aa: CASSLDIREGRYEQYF

v_call: TRBV4-1
clone_size: .
d_call: .
j_call: TRBJ1-3
cdr3_nt: TGCGCCAGCAGCCAAGAGGGATTCTTCTCTGGAAACACCATATATTTT
cdr3_aa: CASSQEGFFSGNTIYF

v_call: TRBV19
clone_size: .
d_call: TRBD1
j_call: TRBJ2-3
cdr3_nt: TGTGCCAGTAGAGATCGACAGGGGGACACAGATACGCAGTATTTT
cdr3_aa: CASRDRQGDTDTQYF

v_call: TRBV5-1
clone_size: .
d_call: .
j_call: TRBJ2-2
cdr3_nt: TGCGCCAGCAGCTTGGGACACTTCGCGAACACCGGGGAGCTGTTTTTT
cdr3_aa: CASSLGHFANTGELFF

v_call: TRBV29-1
clone_size: .
d_call: .
j_call: TRBJ2-2
cdr3_nt: TGCAGCGTTGAAGCAGGGGCCGGGGAGCTGTTTTTT
cdr3_aa: CSVEAGAGELFF

v_call: TRBV28
clone_size: hyperexpanded
d_call: .
j_call: TRBJ1-2
cdr3_nt: TGTGCCAGCAGTACCTACGAGGGTAACTATGGCTACACCTTC
cdr3_aa: CASSTYEGNYGYTF

v_call: TRBV29-1
clone_size: .
d_call: .
j_call: TRBJ2-3
cdr3_nt: TGCAGCGTTGACCTTAGCACAGATACGCAGTATTTT
cdr3_aa: CSVDLSTDTQYF

v_call: TRBV28
clone_size: .
d_call: .
j_call: TRBJ2-1
cdr3_nt: TGTGCCAGCAGTCGACAGAGCTCCTACAATGAGCAGTTCTTC
cdr3_aa: CASSRQSSYNEQFF

v_call: TRBV19
clone_size: few
d_call: .
j_call: TRBJ2-1
cdr3_nt: TGTGCCAGTAGTACCCTTGCAGGGCACAATGAGCAGTTCTTC
cdr3_aa: CASSTLAGHNEQFF

v_call: TRBV29-1
clone_size: .
d_call: .
j_call: TRBJ2-7
cdr3_nt: TGCAGCGCAGGGTCCAGGGACGGAGGCTACGAGCAGTACTTC
cdr3_aa: CSAGSRDGGYEQYF

v_call: TRBV11-3
clone_size: .
d_call: .
j_call: TRBJ1-1
cdr3_nt: TGTGCCAGCAGCTTAGGAGTCATGAACACTGAAGCTTTCTTT
cdr3_aa: CASSLGVMNTEAFF

v_call: TRBV19
clone_size: once
d_call: .
j_call: TRBJ1-5
cdr3_nt: TGTGCCAGTAGTATAGCTCCAATTCAAGGTTATTCAGGTCAGCCCCAGCATTTT
cdr3_aa: CASSIAPIQGYSGQPQHF

v_call: TRBV15
clone_size: .
d_call: TRBD2
j_call: TRBJ2-7
cdr3_nt: TGTGCCACCAGCATTGGACTAGCGGGAGCCTACGAGCAGTACTTC
cdr3_aa: CATSIGLAGAYEQYF

v_call: TRBV19
clone_size: few
d_call: .
j_call: TRBJ1-5
cdr3_nt: TGTGCCAGTAGTCCCGACAGAAGCAATCAGCCCCAGCATTTT
cdr3_aa: CASSPDRSNQPQHF

v_call: TRBV28
clone_size: few
d_call: .
j_call: TRBJ1-2
cdr3_nt: TGTGCCAGCAGTCGTCCAGAAGTTGCGCACTACACCTTC
cdr3_aa: CASSRPEVAHYTF

v_call: TRBV19
clone_size: .
d_call: TRBD1
j_call: TRBJ2-3
cdr3_nt: TGTGCCAGTGTCCGGGACAGGGACACAGATACGCAGTATTTT
cdr3_aa: CASVRDRDTDTQYF

v_call: TRBV18
clone_size: .
d_call: TRBD1
j_call: TRBJ2-1
cdr3_nt: TGTGCCAGCTCACTGGACAGGGGAAGAGGAGACAATGAGCAGTTCTTC
cdr3_aa: CASSLDRGRGDNEQFF

v_call: TRBV15
clone_size: .
d_call: .
j_call: TRBJ2-3
cdr3_nt: TGTGCCACCAGCAGGAGTCTTGGCGGGGACACAGATACGCAGTATTTT
cdr3_aa: CATSRSLGGDTDTQYF

v_call: TRBV19
clone_size: few
d_call: TRBD2
j_call: TRBJ2-1
cdr3_nt: TGTGCCAGTAGCGACTTGGCAGCGGGAGGGTTAGATGAGCAGTTCTTC
cdr3_aa: CASSDLAAGGLDEQFF

v_call: TRBV30
clone_size: .
d_call: .
j_call: TRBJ2-7
cdr3_nt: TGTGCCTGGATTCAGGCAGGGGCCTCGGCCGAGCAGTACTTC
cdr3_aa: CAWIQAGASAEQYF

v_call: TRBV19
clone_size: .
d_call: .
j_call: TRBJ2-3
cdr3_nt: TGTGCCAGTAGGACACGGACTGGGACCCCAGATACGCAGTATTTT
cdr3_aa: CASRTRTGTPDTQYF

v_call: TRBV11-3
clone_size: .
d_call: TRBD2
j_call: TRBJ2-1
cdr3_nt: TGTGCCAGCAGCCCCCGGACTAGCGGGGGGGCACGGGAGCAGTTCTTC
cdr3_aa: CASSPRTSGGAREQFF

v_call: TRBV11-3
clone_size: .
d_call: TRBD2
j_call: TRBJ2-2
cdr3_nt: TGTGCCAGCAGCGGCCGGGACTACAACACCGGGGAGCTGTTTTTT
cdr3_aa: CASSGRDYNTGELFF

v_call: TRBV30
clone_size: .
d_call: .
j_call: TRBJ1-1
cdr3_nt: TGTGCCTGCACAGGTCCTGGGAACACTGAAGCTTTCTTT
cdr3_aa: CACTGPGNTEAFF

v_call: TRBV11-3
clone_size: few
d_call: .
j_call: TRBJ2-3
cdr3_nt: TGTGCCAGCAGCTTAGACCCGAGGACCACTTATTCGAGCACAGATACGCAGTATTTT
cdr3_aa: CASSLDPRTTYSSTDTQYF

v_call: TRBV6-8
clone_size: .
d_call: .
j_call: TRBJ1-5
cdr3_nt: TGTGCCAGCAGTTACAGTATGGGGGGTAGCAATCAGCCCCAGCATTTT
cdr3_aa: CASSYSMGGSNQPQHF

v_call: TRBV6-8
clone_size: medium-sized
d_call: .
j_call: TRBJ1-2
cdr3_nt: TGTGCCAGCAGTTCCGATCAGGGCATTGGCTACACCTTC
cdr3_aa: CASSSDQGIGYTF

v_call: TRBV9
clone_size: .
d_call: .
j_call: TRBJ2-4
cdr3_nt: TGTGCCAGCAGCTTGGAGGGGGCAGAAAACATTCAGTACTTC
cdr3_aa: CASSLEGAENIQYF

v_call: TRBV6-8
clone_size: .
d_call: .
j_call: TRBJ2-1
cdr3_nt: TGTGCCAGCAGTGGAAGGGGTAGCAGCTCGTACAATGAGCAGTTCTTC
cdr3_aa: CASSGRGSSSYNEQFF

v_call: TRBV6-8
clone_size: .
d_call: TRBD2
j_call: TRBJ2-3
cdr3_nt: TGTGCCAGCAGTTACGATAGCCTAGCGGGAGGGGCAGATACGCAGTATTTT
cdr3_aa: CASSYDSLAGGADTQYF

v_call: TRBV19
clone_size: large
d_call: .
j_call: TRBJ2-7
cdr3_nt: TGTGCCAGTACCGGGGGCGCAGAGCAGTACTTC
cdr3_aa: CASTGGAEQYF

v_call: TRBV29-1
clone_size: .
d_call: .
j_call: TRBJ1-2
cdr3_nt: TGCAGCGTTGAAAATTTTAGAGGCGGCTACACCTTC
cdr3_aa: CSVENFRGGYTF

v_call: TRBV6-7
clone_size: few
d_call: TRBD2
j_call: TRBJ2-5
cdr3_nt: TGTGCCAGCAGTTACTCGGGACTAGCGGGGCAAGAGACCCAGTACTTC
cdr3_aa: CASSYSGLAGQETQYF

v_call: TRBV6-8
clone_size: .
d_call: TRBD1
j_call: TRBJ1-2
cdr3_nt: TGTGCCAGCAGTTACACCTCTGGACAGGAACACTATGGCTACACCTTC
cdr3_aa: CASSYTSGQEHYGYTF

v_call: TRBV28
clone_size: medium-sized
d_call: .
j_call: TRBJ1-2
cdr3_nt: TGTGCCAGCAGAACACTCCCAGGGTCCTATGGCTACACCTTC
cdr3_aa: CASRTLPGSYGYTF

v_call: TRBV9
clone_size: medium-sized
d_call: TRBD1
j_call: TRBJ2-3
cdr3_nt: TGTGCCAGTCGACAGGGGGGTACCGGCACAGATACGCAGTATTTT
cdr3_aa: CASRQGGTGTDTQYF

v_call: TRBV14
clone_size: large
d_call: TRBD2
j_call: TRBJ2-3
cdr3_nt: TGTGCCAGCAGCCAAGGGACTAGCGGGGGGCCAGATACGCAGTATTTT
cdr3_aa: CASSQGTSGGPDTQYF

v_call: TRBV6-8
clone_size: .
d_call: .
j_call: TRBJ1-5
cdr3_nt: TGTGCCATCCGTGGAGTATCCAATCAGCCCCAGCATTTT
cdr3_aa: CAIRGVSNQPQHF

v_call: TRBV15
clone_size: .
d_call: .
j_call: TRBJ2-1
cdr3_nt: TGTGCCACCAGCAGAGTCCTACAGGGACGCTCCTACAATGAGCAGTTCTTC
cdr3_aa: CATSRVLQGRSYNEQFF

v_call: TRBV19
clone_size: .
d_call: .
j_call: TRBJ1-1
cdr3_nt: TGTGCCACTAAAGACAGGAGGAACACTGAAGCTTTCTTT
cdr3_aa: CATKDRRNTEAFF

v_call: TRBV28
clone_size: few
d_call: .
j_call: TRBJ1-3
cdr3_nt: TGTGCCAGCAGCTCAGGGAGGCTCTCTGGAAACACCATATATTTT
cdr3_aa: CASSSGRLSGNTIYF

v_call: TRBV11-3
clone_size: .
d_call: TRBD2
j_call: TRBJ2-1
cdr3_nt: TGTGCCAGCAGCCTCCTGACTAGCGGGGGAAATGAGCAGTTCTTC
cdr3_aa: CASSLLTSGGNEQFF

v_call: TRBV12-5
clone_size: .
d_call: TRBD2
j_call: TRBJ2-2
cdr3_nt: TGTGCTAGTGGACGGGTCGGGGGGAGTCCCGGGGAGCTGTTTTTT
cdr3_aa: CASGRVGGSPGELFF